This passage covers 4 T cell receptor beta chains from one sample sequenced in a study of T cell responses to AZD1222 COVID-19 vaccine. The method was immunoSEQ multiplex PCR; TCRdb's version includes in-frame clones alone and lacks a portion of them. The sample shows some 74,000 clones, approximately 80% of them seen only once. Specimen: peripheral blood, collected on day 0 of AZD1222 vaccination. These receptors all stem from an adult in good health.

As to this clone: Other DNA sequences in the same sample also yield this CDR3. The chain links TRBV7-7 to TRBJ1-1, with D hard to call. The V gene's germline CDR1 is SSHAT and CDR2 FNYEAQ (reference sequence). V was pared by 5 bases and J by 1 base, with 8 bases between. This CDR3 region has 13 residues. The CDR3 sequence: CASSPGPNTEAFF. The DNA of the CDR3 is TGTGCCAGCAGCCCGGGCCCGAACACTGAAGCTTTCTTT.

The chain joins TRBV12-3 or TRBV12-4 to TRBJ2-7; the D gene is possibly TRBD1 (6 bases). The CDR3 sequence is 12 residues long. V was shortened by 6 bases and J by 5 bases, with 11 bases between the two germline ends. CDR3 DNA: TGTGCCAGCAGCCCAGGGGTCGACGAGCAGTACTTC. Translation: CASSPGVDEQYF.

This clone was observed a handful of times. The rearrangement uses TRBV24-1 and TRBJ2-2, with D tentatively TRBD1 (5 bases). The length of the CDR3 is 14 residues. The germline V gene has CDR1 KGHDR and CDR2 SFDVKD. Trimming cost V 10 bases and J 4 bases, with 15 bases left between them. In DNA, the CDR3 is TGTGCCACGGACACCCGAACGGGCACCGGGGAGCTGTTTTTT. As protein: CATDTRTGTGELFF.

In this sample, this clone turned up once. This chain uses TRBV6-5 with TRBJ1-1; TRBD1 matches 8 bases. This CDR3 region has 15 residues. V trimming: 6 bases; J trimming: 1 base; junction bases outside the gene matches: 7. Germline assignment: CDR1 MNHEY and CDR2 SVGAGI. The CDR3 bases are TGTGCCAGCAGCAGACAGGGGCAGGGGAACACTGAAGCTTTCTTT. This translates into CASSRQGQGNTEAFF.